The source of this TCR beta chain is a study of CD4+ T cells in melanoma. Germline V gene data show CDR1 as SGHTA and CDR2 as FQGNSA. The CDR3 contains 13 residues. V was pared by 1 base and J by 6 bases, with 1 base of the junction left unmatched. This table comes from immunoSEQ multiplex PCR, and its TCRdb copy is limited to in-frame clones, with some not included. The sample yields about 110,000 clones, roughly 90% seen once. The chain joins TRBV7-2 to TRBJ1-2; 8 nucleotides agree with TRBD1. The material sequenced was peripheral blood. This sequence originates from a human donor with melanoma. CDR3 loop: CASSLGQGHGYTF. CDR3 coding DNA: TGTGCCAGCAGCTTAGGACAGGGGCATGGCTACACCTTC.